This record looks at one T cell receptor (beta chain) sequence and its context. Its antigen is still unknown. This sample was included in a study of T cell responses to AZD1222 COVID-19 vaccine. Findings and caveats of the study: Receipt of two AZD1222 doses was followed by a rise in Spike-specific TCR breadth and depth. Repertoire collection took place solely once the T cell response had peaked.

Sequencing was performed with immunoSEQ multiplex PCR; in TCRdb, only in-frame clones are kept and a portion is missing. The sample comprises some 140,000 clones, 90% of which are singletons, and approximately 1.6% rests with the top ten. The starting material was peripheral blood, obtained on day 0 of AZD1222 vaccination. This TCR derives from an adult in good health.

The CDR3 nucleotides read TGTGCCAGCTCACCTTCGATAATAAACTTCCAAGAGACCCAGTACTTC. This gives the protein CASSPSIINFQETQYF. The V and J genes are TRBV18 and TRBJ2-5; D call uncertain. The CDR3 is 16 amino acids. The germline CDR1 and CDR2 sequences are KGHSH and LQKENI. Trimming pared 3 bases from V and 1 base from J, leaving 15 bases between.